Presented here are 17 T cell receptor beta chains from one specimen sequenced in a study of T-cell reconstitution after alpha-beta-depleted transplantation in children. Construction of the TCRbeta library involved unique molecular identifiers. MiXCR, run by TCRdb on the PCR reads, gives a single entry per CDR3 protein. The data contain around 670,000 distinct CDR3 sequences, roughly 13% of them singletons. Source: PBMCs, taken before TCRalphabeta/CD19-depleted stem cell transplant. These receptors were taken from a girl aged 2 to 9 with congenital amegakaryocytic thrombocytopenia, due to receive a stem cell transplant.

This clonotype was counted a few times. In nucleotides, the CDR3 is TGCAGTGCCGACCGGGTCAGCGGAATCACAGATACGCAGTATTTT. It codes for CSADRVSGITDTQYF. The chain has TRBV20-1 and TRBJ2-3; a possible D gene is TRBD2 (5 bases). The CDR3 has 15 residues. CDR1 is DFQATT, CDR2 SNEGSKA, per germline (reference sequence). Trimming shortened V by 6 bases and J by 2 bases, and 18 bases separated the two germline ends.

The chain recombines TRBV5-1 with TRBJ2-3; D perhaps matches TRBD2 (5 bases). Germline-derived CDR1 and CDR2 are SGHRS and YFSETQ. CDR3 size: 16 residues. V dropped 1 base and J dropped 2 bases, with 14 bases sitting between them. The chain's CDR3 is CASSLMVARDTDTQYF. CDR3 in DNA: TGCGCCAGCAGCTTGATGGTAGCGAGAGACACAGATACGCAGTATTTT.

This clonotype appeared many times. J is TRBJ2-7 and V is TRBV20-1, with D maybe TRBD2 (6 bases). The CDR3 runs to 15 residues. The V and J ends lost 2 bases and 1 base respectively, with 15 bases between them. The germline CDR1 and CDR2 sequences are DFQATT and SNEGSKA (reference sequence). The CDR3 is CSARFWAGSSYEQYF. CDR3 DNA: TGCAGTGCTAGATTCTGGGCGGGATCTTCCTACGAGCAGTACTTC.

This clonotype showed up many times. The chain carries TRBV6-2 or TRBV6-3 and TRBJ2-2; D call uncertain. This CDR3 has 13 amino acids. Per germline, CDR1 MNHEY and CDR2 SVGEGT. Trimming pared 10 bases from V and 0 bases from J, leaving 9 bases between. In DNA, the CDR3 is TGTGCCATCCTCAGCGCGAACACCGGGGAGCTGTTTTTT. It yields the protein CAILSANTGELFF.

This clonotype was observed at least ten times. The J gene is TRBJ1-1, the V gene TRBV28, with D tentatively TRBD1 (5 bases). Germline V gene sequence: CDR1 MDHEN, CDR2 SYDVKM. V was shortened by 8 bases and J by 5 bases, with 15 bases between the two germline ends. The CDR3 runs to 13 residues. The CDR3 loop reads CASLLGGGTEAFF. The CDR3 region has the DNA TGTGCCAGCCTCCTCGGGGGAGGAACTGAAGCTTTCTTT.

Many counts were recorded for this clonotype. The gene calls are TRBV12-3 or TRBV12-4 and TRBJ2-1; D call uncertain. The CDR3 spans 17 residues. V lost 5 bases and J lost 0, with 17 bases in between. CDR3 nucleotide sequence: TGTGCCAGCAGTCTCGTGGCCATTACGGACTCCTACAATGAGCAGTTCTTC. Amino acid sequence: CASSLVAITDSYNEQFF.

This clonotype showed up many times. The rearrangement uses TRBV7-9 and TRBJ2-3; D is ambiguous. The CDR3 is 17 amino acids. V was trimmed by 2 bases and J by 2 bases, leaving 17 bases between them. Per the germline V gene, CDR1 is SEHNR and CDR2 is FQNEAQ (reference sequence). The DNA for the CDR3 is TGTGCCAGCAGCTTATTCCGGTTGAGGCTGCTCACAGATACGCAGTATTTT. Translation: CASSLFRLRLLTDTQYF.

This clonotype was observed a few times. The chain has TRBV29-1 and TRBJ2-3; D possibly corresponds to TRBD2 (7 bases). Germline V gene lookup returns CDR1 SQVTM and CDR2 ANQGSEA. The CDR3 is made up of 14 amino acids. Trimming removed 1 base at V and 6 bases at J, with 14 bases between. CDR3 DNA: TGCAGCGTTGAAGTCGCGGGGGCCGGGGATACGCAGTATTTT. It encodes CSVEVAGAGDTQYF.

The sample holds many counts of this clonotype. The chain has TRBV5-5 and TRBJ2-1, with a tentative D call TRBD2 (6 bases). The CDR3 runs to 13 residues. V lost 4 bases and J lost 6, with 11 bases in between. CDR1 and CDR2 (germline): SGHKS, YYEKEE (reference sequence). Here the CDR3 reads CASSPISGNEQFF. In DNA, the CDR3 is TGTGCCAGCAGCCCCATTAGCGGCAATGAGCAGTTCTTC.

This clonotype was seen a few times. The rearrangement links TRBV5-1 to TRBJ2-1, with D unclear. V was cut by 2 bases and J by 0 bases, with 6 bases left in between. Germline V gene lookup returns CDR1 SGHRS and CDR2 YFSETQ. This CDR3 is built from 14 residues. The CDR3 region is CASSLSHSYNEQFF. DNA for the CDR3: TGCGCCAGCAGCTTAAGCCACTCCTACAATGAGCAGTTCTTC.

The chain joins TRBV25-1 to TRBJ2-7, with D uncertain. Germline-derived CDR1 and CDR2 are MGHDK and SYGVNS. V was cut by 4 bases and J by 3 bases, with 13 bases left in between. The CDR3 contains 14 residues. The CDR3 DNA reads as TGTGCCAGCAGTGTGGGCATCACCGGCTACGAGCAGTACTTC. Translating it yields CASSVGITGYEQYF.

This clonotype was found many times. This chain uses TRBV4-1 with TRBJ1-2; D unclear. This CDR3 contains 15 residues. Looked up from germline, CDR1 is MGHRA and CDR2 is YSYEKL. The ends were cut back, 1 base at V and 4 bases at J, with 13 bases in the middle. The CDR3 DNA reads TGCGCCAGCAGCCAAGGATCCCAGGAGGGCTATGGCTACACCTTC. This sequence encodes CASSQGSQEGYGYTF.

This clonotype was picked up many times. The chain recombines TRBV5-6 with TRBJ2-7; TRBD2 agrees at 8 bases. This CDR3 spans 16 amino acids. Germline lookup yields CDR1 SGHDT and CDR2 YYEEEE. Trimming removed 4 bases from V and 2 bases from J; junction bases left unmatched: 11. As DNA, the CDR3 is TGTGCCAGCAGCCAACTTCGAAGCGGGAGAGCCTACGAGCAGTACTTC. Encoded protein: CASSQLRSGRAYEQYF.

As to this clonotype: A much larger clone lies one base from this, so it may be a read error. The chain employs TRBV12-3 or TRBV12-4 and TRBJ2-1, with TRBD2 matching over 7 bases. Unmatched junction bases numbered 10, after V lost 6 bases and J lost 5 bases. The CDR3 is 15 residues long. The CDR3 reads CASRIAVLADNEQFF. The CDR3 nucleotides are TGTGCCAGCAGAATAGCCGTCCTAGCGGACAATGAGCAGTTCTTC.

The chain combines TRBV5-1 with TRBJ1-2; D is possibly TRBD1 (6 bases). Per the germline V gene, CDR1 is SGHRS and CDR2 is YFSETQ. Trimming stripped 1 base from V and 4 bases from J, with 8 bases between. CDR3 length: 13 residues. CDR3 in DNA: TGCGCCAGCAGCTTGCAGGGGATCTATGGCTACACCTTC. This gives the protein CASSLQGIYGYTF.

A few counts support this clonotype. This chain connects TRBV10-3 to TRBJ2-2; D unclear. Looked up from germline, CDR1 is ENHRY and CDR2 is SYGVKD. Trimming took off 8 bases at V and 2 bases at J, with 6 bases between the two ends. This CDR3 contains 12 residues. In DNA form, the CDR3 reads TGTGCCATCCTCCTTAACACCGGGGAGCTGTTTTTT. This sequence encodes CAILLNTGELFF.

This clonotype has a handful of counts. The chain is built from TRBV12-5 and TRBJ1-2; D is ambiguous. Germline CDR1 LGHNT, CDR2 FRNRAP. V lost 5 bases, J lost 7 bases, and 20 bases lay in between. The CDR3 consists of 15 residues. CDR3 DNA sequence: TGTGCTAGTGGTCGGATCAGGAGCCCAGAATCTGGCTACACCTTC. Amino acids: CASGRIRSPESGYTF.